This passage covers 15 T cell receptor beta chains from one sample sequenced in a study of T-cell reconstitution after alpha-beta-depleted transplantation in children. TCRbeta library construction was performed incorporating unique molecular identifiers. Using its own MiXCR run on the PCR reads, TCRdb lists one record per CDR3 protein. Among roughly 610,000 distinct CDR3 sequences listed, under 12% were seen once. The material was PBMCs from the stem cell graft donor, obtained from the stem cell graft. The receptors come from a human donor who donated a stem cell graft to a child with acute myeloid leukemia.

In DNA form, the CDR3 reads TGTGCCACCAGCAGACCCCTCCGGGGGGTAGATTCACCCCTCCACTTT. This codes for CATSRPLRGVDSPLHF. V usage is TRBV15 and J usage is TRBJ1-6, with D maybe TRBD1 (5 bases). The CDR3 spans 16 residues. Germline CDR1 and CDR2: LNHNV and YYDKDF (reference sequence). Trimming took off 2 bases at V and 8 bases at J, with 16 bases between the two ends.

In its sample, this clonotype was seen a few times. The gene calls are TRBV20-1 and TRBJ2-7; TRBD1 matches at 12 bases. The junction had 8 bases not matched to a gene; V was cut back by 2 bases and J by 6 bases. The CDR3 loop spans 15 amino acids. From germline, CDR1 is DFQATT and CDR2 SNEGSKA (reference sequence). DNA of the CDR3: TGCAGTGCTAGAAAGGCCGGGACAGGGGGCACCGAGCAGTACTTC. This encodes CSARKAGTGGTEQYF.

This clonotype was counted ten times or more. The chain has TRBV7-9 and TRBJ2-2; 7 bases are a match to TRBD2. This CDR3 is 17 amino acids long. Trimming cost V 5 bases and J 3 bases; bases outside gene matches: 12. Germline CDR1 and CDR2: SEHNR and FQNEAQ (reference sequence). DNA for the CDR3: TGTGCCAGCAGCGCCCCCTCGGCTAGCGGAGACACCGGGGAGCTGTTTTTT. Translating gives CASSAPSASGDTGELFF.

This clonotype has just a few counts. The chain has TRBV29-1 and TRBJ2-3; 13 bases map to TRBD2. The V and J ends lost 3 bases and 2 bases, in that order; junction bases with no gene match: 2. This CDR3 has 15 residues. The germline V gene encodes CDR1 SQVTM and CDR2 ANQGSEA. This chain's CDR3 is CSVDGLAGATDTQYF. The CDR3 coding sequence is TGCAGCGTTGATGGACTAGCGGGAGCCACAGATACGCAGTATTTT.

The chain has TRBV29-1 and TRBJ2-5; D uncertain. The germline V and J ends were trimmed by 0 bases and 7 bases, with 3 bases remaining between them. Per germline, CDR1 SQVTM and CDR2 ANQGSEA. The CDR3 consists of 10 residues. The CDR3 bases are TGCAGCGTTGAAGAGGTGACCCAGTACTTC. Translated, it gives CSVEEVTQYF. Variable domain in full (rest from reference TRBV29-1 and TRBJ2-5): SAVISQKPSRDICQRGTSLTIQCQVDSQVTMMFWYRQQPGQSLTLIATANQGSEATYESGFVIDKFPISRPNLTFSTLTVSNMSPEDSSIYLCSVEEVTQYFGPGTRLLVL.

This clonotype was picked up many times. V gene TRBV7-2 combines with J gene TRBJ1-6; D is undetermined. CDR3 size: 13 residues. Looked up from germline, CDR1 is SGHTA and CDR2 is FQGNSA. The V end was cut by 2 bases, the J end by 10 bases, with 9 bases between. The CDR3 loop reads CASSLIRGSPLHF. The DNA of the CDR3 is TGTGCCAGCAGCTTAATCCGCGGGTCACCCCTCCACTTT.

The J gene is TRBJ1-1, the V gene TRBV4-1; 7 bases line up with TRBD1. The V and J ends lost 4 bases and 1 base, in that order; junction bases with no gene match: 6. From germline, CDR1 is MGHRA and CDR2 YSYEKL. The CDR3 extends over 15 amino acids. The CDR3 spells CASSLRDSANTEAFF. DNA of the CDR3: TGCGCCAGCAGCCTTCGGGACAGCGCGAACACTGAAGCTTTCTTT.

The rearrangement links TRBV5-1 to TRBJ2-1, with D hard to call. The V and J ends lost 2 bases and 9 bases respectively, with 9 bases between them. The CDR3 spans 12 residues. The V gene's germline CDR1 is SGHRS and CDR2 YFSETQ. CDR3 coding DNA: TGCGCCAGCAGCTTAAGGGAAGTTGAGCAGTTCTTC. This gives the protein CASSLREVEQFF.

The CDR3 nucleotides are TGCGCCAGCAGCCAACCCGACAGGGGAGGGACTGAAGCTTTCTTT. This encodes CASSQPDRGGTEAFF. The chain couples TRBV4-1 to TRBJ1-1, with TRBD1 matching 8 bases. Trimming cost V 2 bases and J 5 bases; bases outside gene matches: 7. Germline-derived CDR1 and CDR2 are MGHRA and YSYEKL. This CDR3 region has 15 residues.

This clonotype has a handful of counts. This chain links TRBV27 with TRBJ2-3; the D call may be TRBD1 or TRBD2 (5 bases each). Germline V gene sequence: CDR1 MNHEY, CDR2 SMNVEV (reference sequence). V lost 2 bases and J lost 4, with 22 bases in between. The CDR3 length is 18 residues. The CDR3 loop reads CASSLVSSGGSPADTQYF. The CDR3 nucleotides read TGTGCCAGCAGTTTAGTCTCATCTGGGGGAAGCCCCGCAGATACGCAGTATTTT.

This clonotype has just a few counts. The chain couples TRBV5-1 to TRBJ2-2, with 7 bases that match TRBD2. Germline V gene data show CDR1 as SGHRS and CDR2 as YFSETQ. Trimming removed 0 bases from V and 3 bases from J; junction bases left unmatched: 5. The CDR3 contains 16 residues. The CDR3 region is CASSLARGRDTGELFF. The CDR3 region has the DNA TGCGCCAGCAGCTTGGCACGCGGGAGAGACACCGGGGAGCTGTTTTTT.

The chain employs TRBV5-1 and TRBJ1-1; D is unresolved. CDR1 and CDR2 from the germline V gene are SGHRS and YFSETQ. Trimming left V 0 bases short and J 5 bases short, with 8 bases between. This CDR3 has 13 amino acids. In DNA form, the CDR3 reads TGCGCCAGCAGCTTGGAGGGTTGGACTGAAGCTTTCTTT. This encodes CASSLEGWTEAFF.

The V and J genes are TRBV3-1 and TRBJ2-1; a possible D gene is TRBD2 (6 bases). The CDR3 sequence is 14 residues long. Germline CDR1 and CDR2: LGHDT and YNNKEL (reference sequence). Deletions cut 4 bases from V and 8 bases from J, with 15 bases between. The CDR3 nucleotides read TGTGCCAGCAGCCGCGGGACTCCCGGGGATGAGCAGTTCTTC. It codes for CASSRGTPGDEQFF.

The genes are TRBV25-1 and TRBJ2-3, with 7 nucleotides matching TRBD2. This CDR3 is built from 17 residues. CDR1 MGHDK and CDR2 SYGVNS come from the germline V gene. V lost 0 bases to trimming and J lost 4 bases; unmatched junction nucleotides: 10. The CDR3 DNA reads TGTGCCAGCAGTGAATACGAGGCGGGAGTAGGGTCAGATACGCAGTATTTT. It specifies CASSEYEAGVGSDTQYF.

This clonotype was seen at least ten times. The chain links TRBV29-1 to TRBJ2-6, with D uncertain. Germline CDR1 reads SQVTM; CDR2 reads ANQGSEA. The CDR3 sequence is 14 residues long. Trimming removed 5 bases from V and 0 bases from J, with 8 bases in between. The CDR3 region has the DNA TGCAGCGTTCTCACAGCCTCTGGGGCCAACGTCCTGACTTTC. As protein: CSVLTASGANVLTF.